The 27 T cell receptor beta chains below were found in one sample sequenced in a study of early T cells in non-severe SARS-CoV-2 infection. TCRdb reprocessed the 5' RACE reads via MiXCR and lists one record per CDR3 protein. Here the sample spans about 64,000 distinct CDR3 sequences, about 19% being singletons. The sample here was whole blood, taken at baseline. The origin of the receptors is an adult who was a healthcare worker with PCR-confirmed SARS-CoV-2 infection or an uninfected control (not recorded which).

The CDR3 protein is CASSRDKSAQYF. The CDR3 nucleotides are TGTGCCAGCAGCCGGGACAAGAGTGCGCAGTATTTT. The chain has TRBV6-5 and TRBJ2-3, with D tentatively TRBD1 (6 bases). The CDR3 extends over 12 amino acids. The V gene's germline CDR1 is MNHEY and CDR2 SVGAGI. Trimming stripped 6 bases from V and 10 bases from J, with 14 bases between.

CDR3 bases: TGCAGCGGGGGGACTACCTACAATGAGCAGTTCTTC. Amino acids: CSGGTTYNEQFF. This chain joins TRBV29-1 and TRBJ2-1; TRBD2 matches 7 bases. V dropped 7 bases and J dropped 2; count of bases not matched to a gene: 2. Germline V gives CDR1 SQVTM, CDR2 ANQGSEA. CDR3 length: 12 amino acids.

The V gene is TRBV20-1, the J gene TRBJ2-1, with 9 bases matching TRBD2. The CDR3 has 15 amino acids. CDR1 is DFQATT and CDR2 is SNEGSKA in the germline V gene (reference sequence). Losses at the gene ends were 4 bases for V and 0 bases for J; bases not matched to a gene: 4. CDR3 coding DNA: TGCAGTGCTACGCTAGCGGGGAGCTCCTACAATGAGCAGTTCTTC. Translated, it gives CSATLAGSSYNEQFF.

This clonotype was observed once. V gene TRBV10-1 combines with J gene TRBJ2-1; D gene unclear. Germline assignment: CDR1 WNHNN and CDR2 SYGVQD (reference sequence). Trimming cost V 8 bases and J 6 bases, with 8 bases left between them. The CDR3 runs to 11 residues. The CDR3 region has the DNA TGCGCCAGCCTCGTCGGCAATGAGCAGTTCTTC. Encoded protein: CASLVGNEQFF.

Only a few counts were recorded for this clonotype. V and J are TRBV7-9 and TRBJ2-2; 10 bases match TRBD2. Germline assignment: CDR1 SEHNR and CDR2 FQNEAQ (reference sequence). The CDR3 covers 16 residues. The junction had 8 bases not matched to a gene; V was cut back by 6 bases and J by 4 bases. CDR3 DNA sequence: TGTGCCAGCAGACCGGGGACTAGCGTTTTCACCGGGGAGCTGTTTTTT. Amino acid sequence: CASRPGTSVFTGELFF.

The chain couples TRBV19 to TRBJ1-2, with D unclear. The ends were cut back, 6 bases at V and 2 bases at J, with 13 bases in the middle. The CDR3 has 14 residues. Germline CDR1 LNHDA, CDR2 SQIVND (reference sequence). The CDR3 spells CASSPLGENYGYTF. The CDR3 nucleotides are TGTGCCAGTAGCCCCCTGGGAGAGAACTATGGCTACACCTTC. Drawing the rest from reference TRBV19 and TRBJ1-2, the complete variable domain is DGGITQSPKYLFRKEGQNVTLSCEQNLNHDAMYWYRQDPGQGLRLIYYSQIVNDFQKGDIAEGYSVSREKKESFPLTVTSAQKNPTAFYLCASSPLGENYGYTFGSGTRLTVV.

This sequence joins TRBV2 and TRBJ2-3, with D uncertain. The germline V and J ends were trimmed by 6 bases and 3 bases, with 16 bases remaining between them. Germline V gene lookup returns CDR1 SNHLY and CDR2 FYNNEI. The CDR3 extends over 15 amino acids. CDR3 sequence: CASSSQDRGTDTQYF. The CDR3, as DNA: TGTGCCAGCAGCAGCCAGGACCGAGGTACAGATACGCAGTATTTT.

This clonotype was picked up one time. V is TRBV10-3 and J is TRBJ2-1, with 10 bases identical to TRBD1. The CDR3 has 14 residues. After removal of 7 bases from V and 10 bases from J, the junction contained 10 bases not matched to a gene. CDR1 and CDR2 from the germline V gene are ENHRY and SYGVKD. CDR3 loop: CAINGGQGVEEQFF. In DNA, the CDR3 is TGTGCCATCAATGGCGGACAGGGGGTCGAGGAGCAGTTCTTC.

The gene calls are TRBV6-1 and TRBJ1-6; D is perhaps TRBD1 (5 bases). Trimming pared 4 bases from V and 2 bases from J, leaving 15 bases between. Germline-derived CDR1 and CDR2 are MNHNS and SASEGT. This CDR3 is built from 17 residues. CDR3 nucleotide sequence: TGTGCCAGCAGTGTTCTATCGGGGCAAACCTATAATTCACCCCTCCACTTT. This sequence encodes CASSVLSGQTYNSPLHF.

This clonotype was seen more than once but under ten times. The J gene is TRBJ1-5, the V gene TRBV12-3 or TRBV12-4; D perhaps matches TRBD1 (6 bases). Trimming removed 5 bases at V and 9 bases at J, with 8 bases between. The CDR3 extends over 11 amino acids. The CDR3 loop is CASSTGMPQHF. The CDR3 region has the DNA TGTGCCAGCAGTACAGGGATGCCCCAGCATTTT.

The chain couples TRBV7-9 to TRBJ2-7, with D maybe TRBD2 (5 bases). Germline V CDR1 and CDR2: SEHNR, FQNEAQ (reference sequence). This CDR3 comprises 15 residues. The V end lost 1 base, the J end lost 4 bases, and 14 bases lay between the germline ends. The CDR3 loop is CASSLVGLGVYEQYF. The CDR3 DNA reads TGTGCCAGCAGCTTAGTTGGGCTCGGGGTGTACGAGCAGTACTTC.

This clonotype was found a few times. V gene TRBV19 combines with J gene TRBJ2-5; weak D call: TRBD1 (6 bases). The CDR3 totals 12 residues. Trimming shortened V by 3 bases and J by 7 bases, and 9 bases separated the two germline ends. CDR1 and CDR2 (germline): LNHDA, SQIVND (reference sequence). CDR3 DNA sequence: TGTGCCAGTAGTATCCAGGGGAGGACCCAGTACTTC. Translating gives CASSIQGRTQYF.

J is TRBJ1-1 and V is TRBV30, with D hard to call. Germline lookup yields CDR1 GTSNPN and CDR2 SVGIG (reference sequence). The CDR3 contains 14 residues. V lost 0 bases to trimming and J lost 0 bases, with 8 bases between them. CDR3 in DNA: TGTGCCTGGAGTGTAGCCCAGGTGAACACTGAAGCTTTCTTT. Its translation: CAWSVAQVNTEAFF.

The V and J genes are TRBV5-1 and TRBJ2-7, with TRBD1 matching 9 bases. Looked up from germline, CDR1 is SGHRS and CDR2 is YFSETQ. The V segment lost 3 bases and the J segment 6 bases; nucleotides outside the gene matches: 1. There are 12 residues in the CDR3. CDR3 DNA: TGCGCCAGCAGCTCACAGGGGGCCGAGCAGTACTTC. It is translated as CASSSQGAEQYF.

As concerns this clonotype: This may be a read error: a much more frequent sequence differs by one nucleotide. The chain has TRBV6-1 and TRBJ1-1, with 7 bases identical to TRBD1. With 7 bases clipped from V and 4 bases from J, the junction kept 3 bases outside the gene matches. The germline V gene has CDR1 MNHNS and CDR2 SASEGT. CDR3 length equals 12 residues. The DNA for the CDR3 is TGTGCCAGCAATTCAGGGGGCACTGAAGCTTTCTTT. Its protein product is CASNSGGTEAFF.

This rearrangement joins TRBV11-2 to TRBJ1-5, with D hard to call. Germline V gene sequence: CDR1 SGHAT, CDR2 FQNNGV. V dropped 1 base and J dropped 4 bases, with 5 bases sitting between them. This CDR3 is 13 amino acids long. The CDR3 loop is CASSLVANQPQHF. CDR3 DNA: TGTGCCAGCAGCTTAGTGGCTAATCAGCCCCAGCATTTT.

This clonotype was found a few times. This sequence joins TRBV29-1 and TRBJ1-5, with D maybe TRBD1 (6 bases). Looked up from germline, CDR1 is SQVTM and CDR2 is ANQGSEA. V lost 4 bases and J 6 bases, leaving 16 bases between the germline ends. CDR3 length: 14 amino acids. CDR3 nucleotides: TGCAGCGTTGCTGGGGGCGACACGGGTCAGCCCCAGCATTTT. As protein: CSVAGGDTGQPQHF.

A few counts support this clonotype. The rearrangement links TRBV7-9 to TRBJ1-2, with TRBD1 as a possible D gene (6 bases). Germline V gene lookup returns CDR1 SEHNR and CDR2 FQNEAQ (reference sequence). CDR3 length: 13 residues. The V end lost 5 bases, the J end lost 6 bases, and 13 bases lay between the germline ends. The CDR3 DNA follows: TGTGCCAGCAGCCCTCCACAGGGCAATGGCTACACCTTC. Encoded protein: CASSPPQGNGYTF.

This clonotype has a handful of counts. V usage is TRBV12-3 or TRBV12-4 and J usage is TRBJ2-7, with D unresolved. The CDR3 contains 13 residues. V was shortened by 3 bases and J by 3 bases, with 9 bases between the two germline ends. CDR3 sequence reads: CASSLETYYEQYF. The CDR3 nucleotides are TGTGCCAGCAGTTTGGAGACATACTACGAGCAGTACTTC.

This clonotype came up a few times. The J gene is TRBJ2-3, the V gene TRBV19, with 13 bases that match TRBD2. Germline CDR1 and CDR2: LNHDA and SQIVND (reference sequence). Trimming cost V 0 bases and J 3 bases; bases outside gene matches: 3. This CDR3 is built from 17 residues. The CDR3 nucleotides are TGTGCCAGTAGTATAGACCCGGGACTAGCGGGAACAGATACGCAGTATTTT. It yields the protein CASSIDPGLAGTDTQYF.

This clonotype turned up a few times. The CDR3 nucleotides are TGTGCCAGCAGCGTAGTATGGGGCGAAGGAGAGACCCAGTACTTC. It yields the protein CASSVVWGEGETQYF. This chain connects TRBV9 to TRBJ2-5; TRBD1 might be the D (5 bases). Trimming shortened V by 0 bases and J by 4 bases, and 13 bases separated the two germline ends. This CDR3 has 15 residues. Germline V CDR1 and CDR2: SGDLS, YYNGEE.

This clonotype was picked up a small number of times. The chain combines TRBV27 with TRBJ1-1, with D unresolved. Germline V gene lookup returns CDR1 MNHEY and CDR2 SMNVEV (reference sequence). V was clipped by 4 bases and J by 6 bases, with 12 bases between them. The CDR3 sequence is 13 residues long. The CDR3 nucleotides read TGTGCCAGCAGTTCTACAGCCGCCTCTGAAGCTTTCTTT. Translation gives CASSSTAASEAFF.

The J gene is TRBJ2-3, the V gene TRBV19; 7 positions agree with TRBD2. The length of the CDR3 is 15 residues. Germline V CDR1 and CDR2: LNHDA, SQIVND (reference sequence). Germline trimming cut 5 bases from V and 0 bases from J; bases unmatched to any gene: 5. The CDR3 coding sequence is TGTGCCAGTAGTGTTTATAGCGGGAGCACAGATACGCAGTATTTT. It codes for CASSVYSGSTDTQYF.

The chain combines TRBV2 with TRBJ2-7; D unresolved. Trimming removed 6 bases from V and 0 bases from J, with 15 bases in between. The CDR3 totals 15 residues. Germline V lookup: CDR1 SNHLY, CDR2 FYNNEI. The CDR3, as DNA: TGTGCCAGCAGCCCGGATTTAGGTAACTCCTACGAGCAGTACTTC. It translates to CASSPDLGNSYEQYF.

This clonotype was detected only a few times. This chain links TRBV7-3 with TRBJ2-3, with D perhaps matching TRBD2 (5 bases). Deletions cut 2 bases from V and 4 bases from J, with 7 bases between. The germline CDR1 and CDR2 sequences are SGHTA and FQGTGA. The CDR3 length is 13 residues. CDR3 sequence (DNA): TGTGCCAGCAGCTTACTGGGAGCAGATACGCAGTATTTT. Translating gives CASSLLGADTQYF.

This chain links TRBV11-2 with TRBJ1-6; D remains ambiguous. Germline assignment: CDR1 SGHAT and CDR2 FQNNGV. This CDR3 has 14 residues. V dropped 5 bases and J dropped 7 bases, with 12 bases sitting between them. This CDR3 is CASSPWVSNSPLHF. The CDR3 DNA is TGTGCCAGCAGCCCCTGGGTGTCGAATTCACCCCTCCACTTT.

The V gene is TRBV7-2, the J gene TRBJ1-4, with unresolved D. From germline, CDR1 is SGHTA and CDR2 FQGNSA. Trimming cost V 5 bases and J 7 bases, with 17 bases left between them. This CDR3 is built from 15 residues. The CDR3: CASSPVVGVGEKLFF. As DNA, the CDR3 is TGTGCCAGCAGCCCCGTTGTAGGCGTCGGTGAAAAACTGTTTTTT.